The rows below give T cell receptor beta chains drawn from one sample of a study of regulatory T cells in long-lasting Graves disease. Each CDR3 protein gets one entry after TCRdb re-called the multiplex PCR reads with MiXCR. There are approximately 400,000 distinct CDR3 sequences in the sample; less than 25% occur only once, and roughly 20% lies in the top ten. Sequenced material: peripheral blood mononuclear cells (PBMCs), taken when the disease was refractory, from a patient treated with antithyroid drugs. All receptors come from a female donor with Graves disease. Each CDR3 is given with its conserved first and last residue. Each record gives: J gene, D gene, CDR3 length, V gene, clone size, CDR3 DNA, CDR3 protein. The D gene is left open where the match is weak. Only part of the rows carry a size: once, few, many, or a class if the clone is expanded.

TRBJ2-2 | TRBD2 | 21 | TRBV7-8 | . | TGTGCCAGCAGCTTAGTCAGGCCGGGACTAGCGGGCGACAAGAACACCGGGGAGCTGTTTTTT | CASSLVRPGLAGDKNTGELFF
TRBJ1-1 | . | 13 | TRBV6-5 | many | TGTGCCAGCAGTTACGGGGGGGCCGCTGAAGCTTTCTTT | CASSYGGAAEAFF
TRBJ1-1 | . | 13 | TRBV20-1 | . | TGCAGTGCTAGAGGGTATGGGAACACTGAAGCTTTCTTT | CSARGYGNTEAFF
TRBJ2-2 | . | 17 | TRBV27 | many | TGTGCCAGCAGTCCCCGTGGGAAGCGGACGAACACCGGGGAGCTGTTTTTT | CASSPRGKRTNTGELFF
TRBJ1-2 | . | 13 | TRBV7-6 | few | TGTGCCAGCAGCTTAGACAGCGGATATGGCTACACCTTC | CASSLDSGYGYTF
TRBJ1-6 | TRBD1 | 15 | TRBV2 | many | TGTGCCAGCAGTGAAGGGGCTGCAGGGGGTTCACCCCTCCACTTT | CASSEGAAGGSPLHF
TRBJ1-2 | . | 14 | TRBV27 | few | TGTGCCAGCAGTTTTCGAGGGGGGGGCTATGGCTACACCTTC | CASSFRGGGYGYTF
TRBJ2-7 | . | 15 | TRBV3-1 | . | TGTGCCAGCAGCCAAGATCGGTGGGGATCCTACGAGCAGTACTTC | CASSQDRWGSYEQYF
TRBJ2-7 | TRBD1 | 17 | TRBV6-1 | . | TGTGCCAGCACGGTTGGGACAGGGGGTCCGCCGGACTACGAGCAGTACTTC | CASTVGTGGPPDYEQYF
TRBJ1-1 | . | 20 | TRBV11-2 | . | TGTGCCAGCAGCTTACCTAACGGACAGTACAACTGGGGTGATAACACTGAAGCTTTCTTT | CASSLPNGQYNWGDNTEAFF
TRBJ2-5 | TRBD2 | 15 | TRBV7-9 | few | TGTGCCAGCACTTTGAGCGGGAGTTACGAGGAGACCCAGTACTTC | CASTLSGSYEETQYF